This note documents a single T cell receptor (beta chain) sequence. Antigen: not known. This record belongs to a study of stem cell transplantation in POMP-related autoinflammatory disease. About the research overall: Pre-transplant patients had naive-skewed CD4+ T cells and few CD8+ T cells. Points from the study as a whole: PRAID patients trended toward lower TRB diversity and higher clonality in all analyzed T-cell subsets.

J lost 8 bases, V lost 4 bases, and 8 bases had no gene match. The CDR3 has 15 amino acids. Germline V gene lookup returns CDR1 SGHRS and CDR2 YFSETQ. Method: immunoSEQ multiplex PCR; TCRdb's copy keeps in-frame clones and lacks some. This sample yields about 32,000 clones, of which around 88% are seen a single time; approximately 0.71% belongs to the top ten. Prominent immunodeficiency with autoinflammation defined PRAID. Source: CD4+ T cells from PBMCs, taken before stem cell transplantation. The sequence derives from a human donor with POMP-related autoinflammation and immune dysregulation (PRAID). The chain combines TRBV5-1 with TRBJ2-1; 11 nucleotides align to TRBD2. In nucleotides, the CDR3 is TGCGCCAGCAGCCCACTAGCGGGAGCGCCGGATGAGCAGTTCTTC. Encoded protein: CASSPLAGAPDEQFF.